Listed below are T cell receptor beta chains from one sample, sequenced in a study of T-cell reconstitution after alpha-beta-depleted transplantation in children. Each CDR3 protein is one row after TCRdb ran MiXCR on the PCR reads. The data hold 200,000 to 250,000 distinct CDR3 sequences, with about a tenth observed a single time. The sample consisted of PBMCs, taken before TCRalphabeta/CD19-depleted stem cell transplant. The receptors here all came from a child less than two years old with acute myeloid leukemia, due to receive a stem cell transplant. CDR3s include the opening cysteine and the closing phenylalanine or tryptophan. A D gene is named only where the DNA matches it firmly.

>.|TRBV6-2/TRBV6-3
CASGAQASTEAFF
>.|TRBV7-9
CASSLYGRVATNEKLFF
>.|TRBV7-8
CASSFRQTGEAFF
>.|TRBV20-1
CSAKTRGTQYF
>TRBD2|TRBV7-3
CASSLPRGLAGKEGNEQFF
>TRBD2|TRBV20-1
CSASLRELGTDTQYF
>.|TRBV24-1
CATSDYRNEQFF
>.|TRBV7-2
CASQLPGGKNTF
>TRBD1|TRBV27
CASSEGAGGYTF
>TRBD2|TRBV24-1
CATSDLAAAGYNEQFF
>TRBD2|TRBV27
CASSSSGASFGQYF
>TRBD2|TRBV11-2
CASSLEAGVSYEQYF
>TRBD2|TRBV7-9
CASSYVTSGRGKFF
>.|TRBV5-6
CASSTVSSQETQYF
>.|TRBV28
CASSRGVFPGSTIYF
>TRBD1|TRBV6-6
CASRQGASSPLHF
>.|TRBV5-1
CASSPQAQAHGELFF
>TRBD2|TRBV20-1
CSEAGGTSNEQFF
>.|TRBV3-1
CASSQHRGGTEAFF
>TRBD2|TRBV19
CASTAGRLAGAKNIQYF
>.|TRBV12-3/TRBV12-4
CASSYREVYEQYF
>.|TRBV10-3
CAITGGQGSSYEQYF
>.|TRBV4-2
CASSHLGEKLFF
>.|TRBV28
CASNPDRSGAFF
>TRBD1|TRBV9
CASSRRWDRVNEQFF
>.|TRBV7-2
CASSLGVAEQFF
>.|TRBV2
CASRWSAESSYEQYF
>TRBD1|TRBV6-5
CASSSAGTGERETQYF
>TRBD2|TRBV27
CASSLHPLAGVFTDTQYF
>TRBD2|TRBV2
CASSEALAGRNEQFF
>.|TRBV7-2
CASSPRGSSYEQYF
>TRBD1|TRBV30
CAWSGQGAGELFF
>TRBD1|TRBV28
CASRTGFPGANVLTF
>.|TRBV7-2
CASSIATSSYNEQFF
>TRBD1|TRBV28
CASRDRGPYEQYF
>TRBD1|TRBV4-3
CASSQKGTATNTGELFF
>.|TRBV20-1
CSARDSGSSGDTEAFF
>.|TRBV18
CASSPLPGQKETQYF
>TRBD2|TRBV7-2
CASSLGLAAYQETQYF
>TRBD2|TRBV29-1
CSVLAELPTDTQYF
>.|TRBV7-9
CASTPPAYNEQFF
>TRBD2|TRBV7-2
CASSLSTSGFNEQFF
>.|TRBV3-1
CASSQDGGALYEQYF
>.|TRBV20-1
CSARDTRAFGELFF
>.|TRBV6-1
CASSIGGVAEAFF
>.|TRBV21-1
CASRTGGSYNEQFF
>.|TRBV13
CASSRGGSSNQPQHF
>.|TRBV30
CAWSRLEETQYF
>TRBD2|TRBV20-1
CSARDFGTTETQYF
>.|TRBV10-3
CAIARVNTGELFF
>.|TRBV9
CASSPLATGELFF
>.|TRBV20-1
CSARRPEKETQYF
>.|TRBV12-3/TRBV12-4
CASRAIQGTNEKLFF